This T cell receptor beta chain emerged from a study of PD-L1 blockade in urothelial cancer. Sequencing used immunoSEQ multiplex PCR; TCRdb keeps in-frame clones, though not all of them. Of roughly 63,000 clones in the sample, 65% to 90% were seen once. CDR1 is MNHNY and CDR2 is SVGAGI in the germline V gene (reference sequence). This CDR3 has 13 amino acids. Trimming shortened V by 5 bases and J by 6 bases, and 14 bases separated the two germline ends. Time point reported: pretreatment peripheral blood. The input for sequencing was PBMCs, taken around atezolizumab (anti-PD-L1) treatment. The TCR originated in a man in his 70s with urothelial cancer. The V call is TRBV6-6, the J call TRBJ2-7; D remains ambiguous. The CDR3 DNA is TGTGCCAGCAGTCGCGGCCAAGGATCCGAGCAGTACTTC. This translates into CASSRGQGSEQYF.